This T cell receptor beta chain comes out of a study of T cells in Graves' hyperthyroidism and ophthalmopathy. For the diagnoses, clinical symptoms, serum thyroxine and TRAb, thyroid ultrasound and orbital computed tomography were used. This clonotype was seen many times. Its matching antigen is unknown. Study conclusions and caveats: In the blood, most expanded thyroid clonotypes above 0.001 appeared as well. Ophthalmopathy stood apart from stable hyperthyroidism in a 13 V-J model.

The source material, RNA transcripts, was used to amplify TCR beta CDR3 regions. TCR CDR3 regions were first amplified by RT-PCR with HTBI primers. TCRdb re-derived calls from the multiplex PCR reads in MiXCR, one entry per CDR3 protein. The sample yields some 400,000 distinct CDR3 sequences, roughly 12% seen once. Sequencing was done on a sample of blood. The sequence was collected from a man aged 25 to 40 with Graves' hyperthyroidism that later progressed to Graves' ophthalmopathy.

The CDR3 reads CASKEGGYGYTF. The CDR3 region has the DNA TGTGCCAGCAAAGAAGGGGGGTATGGCTACACCTTC. The V and J genes are TRBV7-2 and TRBJ1-2, with D possibly being TRBD1 (6 bases). The germline gives CDR1 SGHTA, CDR2 FQGNSA. The CDR3 contains 12 residues. Trimming left V 7 bases short and J 5 bases short, with 11 bases between.